The 6 T cell receptor beta chains reported below all come from one sample, sequenced in a study of blood T cell repertoires in COVID-19. Clones were sequenced by immunoSEQ multiplex PCR, and TCRdb holds only the in-frame ones, with some missing. Counted here are hundreds of thousands of clones, roughly 88% occurring once; the ten biggest clones make up approximately 1%. Sequencing used PBMCs or T cells enriched from blood (not recorded which). All receptors come from a woman aged 30 to 39 who had recovered from COVID-19.

This chain links TRBV2 with TRBJ1-1, with TRBD1 as a possible D gene (5 bases). The CDR3 is 14 residues long. V lost 5 bases and J 4 bases, leaving 14 bases between the germline ends. Germline V lookup: CDR1 SNHLY, CDR2 FYNNEI. This chain's CDR3 is CASSRQGGGTEAFF. As DNA, the CDR3 is TGTGCCAGCAGTCGTCAGGGTGGCGGCACTGAAGCTTTCTTT.

J is TRBJ1-6 and V is TRBV7-3; D may be TRBD1 (6 bases). Germline V lookup: CDR1 SGHTA, CDR2 FQGTGA. Between the trimmed V and J ends, which lost 5 bases and 10 bases, there was a span of 12 bases. The CDR3 sequence is 13 residues long. For the CDR3, the DNA is TGTGCCAGCAGCCCAGGGGCGTTATCACCCCTCCACTTT. Its protein is CASSPGALSPLHF.

This clone appeared a single time. V usage is TRBV29-1 and J usage is TRBJ2-5; no clear D. This CDR3 is 12 amino acids long. Germline CDR1 is SQVTM and CDR2 is ANQGSEA. Trimming left V 4 bases short and J 5 bases short, with 11 bases between. CDR3 residues: CSVGMTRETQYF. The CDR3 coding sequence is TGCAGCGTTGGGATGACTCGGGAGACCCAGTACTTC.

This clone turned up a few times. The V and J genes are TRBV4-3 and TRBJ2-7; no clear D. Germline V CDR1 and CDR2: LGHNA, YSLEER. The CDR3 consists of 15 residues. Trimming took 0 bases from V and 4 from J, leaving 13 bases between them. The DNA of the CDR3 is TGCGCCAGCAGCCAAGATCTAACCCCCCGATACGAGCAGTACTTC. As protein: CASSQDLTPRYEQYF.

V is TRBV5-1 and J is TRBJ1-6, with TRBD1 matching 9 bases. After removal of 1 base from V and 10 bases from J, the junction contained 12 bases not matched to a gene. CDR3 length: 17 residues. Per the germline V gene, CDR1 is SGHRS and CDR2 is YFSETQ. CDR3: CASSLFPQGAGESPLHF. The CDR3 nucleotides read TGCGCCAGCAGCTTGTTCCCACAGGGGGCAGGAGAATCACCCCTCCACTTT.

The J gene is TRBJ1-4, the V gene TRBV28; 7 bases match TRBD1. Germline V CDR1 and CDR2: MDHEN, SYDVKM. The V gene end was trimmed by 5 bases and the J gene end by 5 bases; junction bases not matched to a gene: 8. The CDR3 runs 15 residues. The CDR3 spells CASSPRQGPNEKLFF. DNA for the CDR3: TGTGCCAGCAGTCCCAGACAGGGCCCCAATGAAAAACTGTTTTTT.